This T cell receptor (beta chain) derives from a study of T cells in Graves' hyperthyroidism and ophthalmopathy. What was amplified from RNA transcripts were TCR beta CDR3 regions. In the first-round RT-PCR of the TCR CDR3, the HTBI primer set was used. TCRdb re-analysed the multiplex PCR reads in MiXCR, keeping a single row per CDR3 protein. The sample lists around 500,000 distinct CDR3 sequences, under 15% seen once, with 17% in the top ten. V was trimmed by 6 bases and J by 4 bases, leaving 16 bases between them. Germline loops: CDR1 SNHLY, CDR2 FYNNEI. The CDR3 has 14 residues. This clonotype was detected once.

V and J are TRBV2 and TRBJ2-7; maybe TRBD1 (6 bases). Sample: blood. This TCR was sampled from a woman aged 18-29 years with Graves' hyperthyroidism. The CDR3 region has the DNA TGTGCCAGCAGAGCCGGGACACAAGGATACGAGCAGTACTTC. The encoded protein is CASRAGTQGYEQYF.